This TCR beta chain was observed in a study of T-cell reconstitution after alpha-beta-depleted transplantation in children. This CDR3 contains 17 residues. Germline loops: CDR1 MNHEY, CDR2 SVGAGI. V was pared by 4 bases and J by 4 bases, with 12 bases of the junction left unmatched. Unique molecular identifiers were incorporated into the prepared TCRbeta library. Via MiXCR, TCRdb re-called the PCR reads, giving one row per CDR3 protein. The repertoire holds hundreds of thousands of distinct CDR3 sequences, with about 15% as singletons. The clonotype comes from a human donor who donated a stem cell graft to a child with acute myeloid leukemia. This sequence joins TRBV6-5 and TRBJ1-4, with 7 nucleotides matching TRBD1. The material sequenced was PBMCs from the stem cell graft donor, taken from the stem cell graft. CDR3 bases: TGTGCCAGCAGTTCTGGATCTGGACAGGTTAATAATGAAAAACTGTTTTTT. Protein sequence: CASSSGSGQVNNEKLFF.